Below are 27 T cell receptor beta chains sequenced from a single sample in a study of shared clonotypes between healthy human individuals. Naivety among CD8 cells was defined by CD45RO negativity and positive CCR7 selection, thereby excluding terminally differentiated effector memory CD45RA+ cells. TCRdb's copy holds only in-frame clones and misses some; the assay was immunoSEQ multiplex PCR. The sample consists of about 2.2 million clones, more than 85% of them appearing once. The sequenced sample consisted of naive CD8+ T cells from PBMCs. All receptors come from a man aged 18 to 30 in good health. Some clones in this sample may be carry-over from other donors' samples.

V is TRBV27 and J is TRBJ1-1; no clear D. CDR1 is MNHEY, CDR2 SMNVEV, per germline (reference sequence). The CDR3 covers 13 residues. The ends were cut back, 4 bases at V and 3 bases at J, with 9 bases in the middle. The CDR3 bases are TGTGCCAGCAGTTACGGTACCTACACTGAAGCTTTCTTT. Its translation: CASSYGTYTEAFF.

The chain uses TRBV5-1 and TRBJ2-7, with TRBD2 identical over 13 bases. The trim removed 4 bases at V and 4 bases at J, leaving 8 bases unmatched. Germline V lookup: CDR1 SGHRS, CDR2 YFSETQ. CDR3 length: 16 amino acids. Here the CDR3 reads CASSPGLAGARYEQYF. CDR3 DNA: TGCGCCAGCAGCCCTGGACTAGCGGGAGCTAGGTACGAGCAGTACTTC.

This clone was counted once. The rearrangement uses TRBV27 and TRBJ2-1, with 7 bases aligning to TRBD2. Losses at the gene ends were 10 bases for V and 14 bases for J; bases not matched to a gene: 11. The CDR3 is made up of 11 amino acids. Per germline, CDR1 MNHEY and CDR2 SMNVEV (reference sequence). The chain's CDR3 is CATSLGGMEFF. The CDR3 DNA reads TGTGCCACTTCCCTGGGGGGGATGGAGTTCTTC.

This chain joins TRBV4-1 and TRBJ2-7; TRBD1 agrees at 7 bases. CDR1 and CDR2 from the germline V gene are MGHRA and YSYEKL. J gave up 0 bases and V 4 bases, and 3 bases lay outside the gene matches. The CDR3 sequence is 14 residues long. CDR3 DNA: TGCGCCAGCAGCCTAACAGGGGCCTCCTACGAGCAGTACTTC. Amino acids: CASSLTGASYEQYF.

The gene calls are TRBV7-2 and TRBJ2-1; TRBD1 or TRBD2 may be the D gene (5 bases each). Germline V lookup: CDR1 SGHTA, CDR2 FQGNSA. The CDR3 consists of 13 residues. Trimming stripped 3 bases from V and 9 bases from J, with 12 bases between. CDR3 in amino acids: CASSFGGVIEQFF. In DNA, the CDR3 is TGTGCCAGCAGCTTTGGGGGAGTAATTGAGCAGTTCTTC.

The chain uses TRBV6-5 and TRBJ2-3, with D possibly being TRBD2 (7 bases). The V and J ends lost 2 bases and 3 bases respectively, with 12 bases between them. CDR3 length: 15 residues. Germline V gene data show CDR1 as MNHEY and CDR2 as SVGAGI. The DNA for the CDR3 is TGTGCCAGCAGTTACGGAGGGAGGGGGACAGATACGCAGTATTTT. This translates into CASSYGGRGTDTQYF.

This sequence joins TRBV28 and TRBJ2-5; TRBD1 might be the D (5 bases). The CDR3 extends over 13 amino acids. The germline gives CDR1 MDHEN, CDR2 SYDVKM. V dropped 7 bases and J dropped 5 bases, with 14 bases sitting between them. The CDR3 here is CASTAGIWETQYF. The CDR3 coding sequence is TGTGCCAGCACGGCAGGGATATGGGAGACCCAGTACTTC.

The chain combines TRBV11-3 with TRBJ2-1; TRBD2 is a possible D gene (5 bases). V was pared by 3 bases and J by 9 bases, with 12 bases between. The CDR3 is 13 amino acids. From germline, CDR1 is SGHNT and CDR2 YENEEA. The CDR3 loop reads CASSFEGRVEQFF. The CDR3 nucleotides are TGTGCCAGCAGCTTTGAAGGGAGAGTTGAGCAGTTCTTC.

The chain joins TRBV27 to TRBJ2-7, with a tentative D call TRBD2 (6 bases). V was pared by 0 bases and J by 5 bases, with 14 bases between. CDR3 length equals 15 residues. CDR1 and CDR2 from the germline V gene are MNHEY and SMNVEV (reference sequence). CDR3 in amino acids: CASSLSRGNSNEQYF. In nucleotides, the CDR3 is TGTGCCAGCAGTTTATCACGGGGGAATAGTAACGAGCAGTACTTC.

This chain joins TRBV4-1 and TRBJ1-5; D call uncertain. V lost 1 base, J lost 1 base, and 8 bases lay in between. Germline-derived CDR1 and CDR2 are MGHRA and YSYEKL. This CDR3 has 15 residues. In DNA form, the CDR3 reads TGCGCCAGCAGCCAAGGGGTCTGGAGCAATCAGCCCCAGCATTTT. Protein: CASSQGVWSNQPQHF.

This rearrangement joins TRBV19 to TRBJ1-1; tentative D call: TRBD1 (5 bases). The CDR3 runs 15 residues. The germline V and J ends were trimmed by 3 bases and 1 base, with 12 bases remaining between them. Per the germline V gene, CDR1 is LNHDA and CDR2 is SQIVND (reference sequence). The CDR3 here is CASSMRTGGNTEAFF. The CDR3 nucleotides are TGTGCCAGTAGTATGCGGACGGGGGGGAACACTGAAGCTTTCTTT.

This clone appeared once. The chain couples TRBV10-2 to TRBJ2-1, with a possible D match to TRBD2 (6 bases). This CDR3 comprises 16 residues. V shed 4 bases and J shed 1 base, with 14 bases lying between them. Germline-derived CDR1 and CDR2 are WSHSY and SAAADI. DNA of the CDR3: TGCGCCAGCAGTGGCCCGATCGGAGGGTCCTACAATGAGCAGTTCTTC. Its protein product is CASSGPIGGSYNEQFF.

The V gene is TRBV9, the J gene TRBJ1-2; TRBD1 aligns across 9 bases. Germline loops: CDR1 SGDLS, CDR2 YYNGEE. CDR3 length equals 15 residues. Trimming removed 3 bases from V and 0 bases from J; junction bases left unmatched: 3. The DNA of the CDR3 is TGTGCCAGCAGCGCGGGGACAGGGACTAACTATGGCTACACCTTC. The encoded protein is CASSAGTGTNYGYTF.

Concerning this clone itself: Other nucleotide sequences in the sample specify the same CDR3. The V gene is TRBV5-1, the J gene TRBJ2-1; no definite D call. Germline V lookup: CDR1 SGHRS, CDR2 YFSETQ. V lost 2 bases and J lost 8, with 5 bases in between. The CDR3 is 11 amino acids. The CDR3 loop reads CASSLGYEQFF. The CDR3 DNA follows: TGCGCCAGCAGCTTAGGCTATGAGCAGTTCTTC.

This sequence joins TRBV5-1 and TRBJ2-2, with no clear D. The CDR3 extends over 16 amino acids. V shed 1 base and J shed 4 bases, with 14 bases lying between them. Germline CDR1 SGHRS, CDR2 YFSETQ. DNA of the CDR3: TGCGCCAGCAGCTTGTCCCGCCTTCCCGGCACCGGGGAGCTGTTTTTT. It specifies CASSLSRLPGTGELFF.

V usage is TRBV7-2 and J usage is TRBJ2-7; the D is unclear. Trimming removed 5 bases at V and 7 bases at J, with 21 bases between. The CDR3 is 15 amino acids. Germline lookup yields CDR1 SGHTA and CDR2 FQGNSA. The CDR3 DNA sequence: TGTGCCAGCAGCCGCGAACCGCCGGGTATCTCAGAGCAGTACTTC. Translating it yields CASSREPPGISEQYF.

The rearrangement joins TRBV19 to TRBJ1-1, with a weak D call TRBD1 (6 bases). Trimming removed 5 bases at V and 4 bases at J, with 17 bases between. Germline lookup yields CDR1 LNHDA and CDR2 SQIVND (reference sequence). The length of the CDR3 is 15 residues. The CDR3 DNA reads as TGTGCCAGTAGTTCCTCGCCAGGGGCCGGCACTGAAGCTTTCTTT. It yields the protein CASSSSPGAGTEAFF.

The J gene is TRBJ2-7, the V gene TRBV19; 8 positions match TRBD1. V was clipped by 6 bases and J by 0 bases; unmatched bases: 10. The CDR3 covers 16 residues. Germline V gene sequence: CDR1 LNHDA, CDR2 SQIVND (reference sequence). CDR3 sequence: CASRSELGQDSYEQYF. The CDR3 nucleotides are TGTGCCAGTAGGTCTGAATTGGGACAGGACTCCTACGAGCAGTACTTC.

In its sample, this clone was seen a few times. The chain is built from TRBV6-1 and TRBJ1-2; D gene ambiguous. The germline CDR1 and CDR2 sequences are MNHNS and SASEGT. The germline V and J ends were trimmed by 3 bases and 4 bases, with 9 bases remaining between them. The CDR3 length is 13 residues. The CDR3 region is CASSDRVVYGYTF. In DNA, the CDR3 is TGTGCCAGCAGTGACCGAGTCGTCTATGGCTACACCTTC.

The chain combines TRBV15 with TRBJ2-3; D remains unclear. Germline-derived CDR1 and CDR2 are LNHNV and YYDKDF (reference sequence). The V gene lost 0 bases and the J gene lost 2 bases, with 6 bases spanning the gap. The CDR3 is 14 amino acids. CDR3 protein: CATSREKFTDTQYF. The CDR3 DNA reads as TGTGCCACCAGCAGAGAGAAGTTCACAGATACGCAGTATTTT.

The chain links TRBV7-8 to TRBJ2-2; the match to TRBD1 covers 7 bases. Unmatched junction bases numbered 15, after V lost 5 bases and J lost 3 bases. CDR1 and CDR2 from the germline V gene are SGHVS and FQNEAQ. The length of the CDR3 is 18 residues. Written as DNA, the CDR3 is TGTGCCAGCAGCGGGACAGTTCGGATGGGGGTATACACCGGGGAGCTGTTTTTT. It encodes CASSGTVRMGVYTGELFF.

The rearrangement links TRBV13 to TRBJ2-7; 11 bases match TRBD2. The CDR3 contains 14 residues. In germline, CDR1 is PRHDT, CDR2 FYEKMQ (reference sequence). V was pared by 4 bases and J by 5 bases, with 4 bases of the junction left unmatched. The CDR3 loop reads CASSSRTSGHEQYF. The CDR3 DNA reads as TGTGCCAGCAGCTCCCGGACTAGCGGGCACGAGCAGTACTTC.

The genes are TRBV5-8 and TRBJ2-1, with unresolved D. The CDR3 consists of 17 residues. Germline loops: CDR1 SGHTS, CDR2 YDEGEE. The V gene lost 3 bases and the J gene lost 4 bases, with 20 bases spanning the gap. CDR3 coding DNA: TGTGCCAGCAGCTCGAGTGGCGTTTGGACGGAGTACAATGAGCAGTTCTTC. This sequence encodes CASSSSGVWTEYNEQFF.

The chain couples TRBV7-9 to TRBJ2-7; maybe TRBD1 (6 bases). Germline loops: CDR1 SEHNR, CDR2 FQNEAQ (reference sequence). V lost 4 bases and J 2 bases, leaving 15 bases between the germline ends. The CDR3 has 15 amino acids. The CDR3 is CASSYSGAYPYEQYF. The CDR3 DNA reads as TGTGCCAGCAGCTACTCAGGGGCGTACCCCTACGAGCAGTACTTC.

This chain links TRBV28 with TRBJ2-2, with a possible D match to TRBD2 (5 bases). Trimming left V 6 bases short and J 1 base short, with 12 bases between. CDR1 is MDHEN and CDR2 is SYDVKM in the germline V gene. This CDR3 contains 15 residues. DNA for the CDR3: TGTGCCAGCAGCTCACTAGAGGGGAACACCGGGGAGCTGTTTTTT. Its protein is CASSSLEGNTGELFF.

The genes are TRBV10-3 and TRBJ1-1; D unresolved. V lost 2 bases and J lost 4, with 11 bases in between. Germline loops: CDR1 ENHRY, CDR2 SYGVKD. This CDR3 region has 14 residues. The CDR3 region has the DNA TGTGCCATCAGTGAGGTGAACGACCCCACTGAAGCTTTCTTT. It codes for CAISEVNDPTEAFF.

The rearrangement joins TRBV7-9 to TRBJ2-6; 13 bases match TRBD2. The germline CDR1 and CDR2 sequences are SEHNR and FQNEAQ (reference sequence). V lost 3 bases to trimming and J lost 3 bases; unmatched junction nucleotides: 2. This CDR3 spans 17 amino acids. The CDR3 DNA sequence: TGTGCCAGCAGCTTGGGACTAGCGGGATATGGGGCCAACGTCCTGACTTTC. Its protein product is CASSLGLAGYGANVLTF.